The clone carrying this T cell receptor beta chain was detected only a few times. What it binds is not known. The entry originates in a study of cytomegalovirus exposure and HLA in healthy donors. V lost 4 bases, J lost 7 bases, and 7 bases stayed unmatched. Germline CDR1 is SGHRS and CDR2 is YFSETQ. This CDR3 comprises 13 residues. Study-wide findings and caveats: Beyond CMV serostatus, there was no information to go on about immune exposure.

The PCR contained 60 Vbeta and 13 Jbeta primers. Methods used by the authors: About 9.9 million shared chains were among roughly 81 million unique TCR beta chains counted in a later analysis. TCRdb's table, derived via immunoSEQ multiplex PCR, lists solely in-frame clones and lacks some. The V and J calls and clone size are taken from that table; D and trimming were inferred from the DNA. The table has about 98,000 clones, about 70% seen once. The clonotype was recovered from a female donor in good health and CMV-seronegative. The V call is TRBV5-1, the J call TRBJ1-1, with 7 bases that match TRBD1. The sequenced sample was PBMCs. Here the CDR3 reads CASSGWTGREAFF. As DNA, the CDR3 is TGCGCCAGCAGCGGCTGGACAGGCCGTGAAGCTTTCTTT.